The next 20 T cell receptor beta chains were all read from a single sample in a study of PD-L1 blockade in urothelial cancer. Time point reported: peripheral blood 6 weeks after treatment start. The repertoire was sequenced with immunoSEQ multiplex PCR; TCRdb's copy has only in-frame clones and lacks some. The repertoire holds fewer than 90,000 clones, with 75% to 95% as singletons. This specimen was PBMCs, taken around atezolizumab (anti-PD-L1) treatment. The receptors were gathered from a woman of 80 years or more with urothelial cancer.

The J gene is TRBJ1-2, the V gene TRBV30; TRBD1 aligns across 8 bases. The junction had 5 bases not matched to a gene; V was cut back by 4 bases and J by 7 bases. Germline V gene data show CDR1 as GTSNPN and CDR2 as SVGIG (reference sequence). The CDR3 spans 12 residues. The CDR3 sequence: CAWTGQGFGYTF. The CDR3 DNA reads TGTGCCTGGACCGGACAGGGCTTTGGCTACACCTTC.

The chain recombines TRBV7-9 with TRBJ2-5; TRBD1 matches at 7 bases. CDR1 is SEHNR and CDR2 is FQNEAQ in the germline V gene (reference sequence). The CDR3 is 13 amino acids. V shed 5 bases and J 2 bases; nucleotides not matched to a gene: 2. DNA of the CDR3: TGTGCCAGCAGCCGGGGACAGCAAGAGACCCAGTACTTC. It translates to CASSRGQQETQYF.

The chain is built from TRBV30 and TRBJ2-1, with TRBD2 identical over 15 bases. CDR1 is GTSNPN, CDR2 SVGIG, per germline (reference sequence). CDR3 length: 17 amino acids. Unmatched junction bases numbered 9, after V lost 0 bases and J lost 9 bases. The CDR3 protein is CAWSVIGGLAGGGEQFF. The CDR3 nucleotides read TGTGCCTGGAGTGTCATCGGGGGACTAGCGGGAGGTGGTGAGCAGTTCTTC. The whole variable domain, filled in from reference TRBV30 and TRBJ2-1, reads SQTIHQWPATLVQPVGSPLSLECTVEGTSNPNLYWYRQAAGRGLQLLFYSVGIGQISSEVPQNLSASRPQDRQFILSSKKLLLSDSGFYLCAWSVIGGLAGGGEQFFGPGTRLTVL.

The genes are TRBV4-2 and TRBJ2-2; 7 bases agree with TRBD2. CDR1 and CDR2 from the germline V gene are LGHNA and YNFKEQ. Trimming at V came to 2 bases and at J to 7 bases, leaving 7 bases not matched to a gene. The CDR3 runs 15 residues. The CDR3 loop is CASSQISGIGGELFF. CDR3 in DNA: TGTGCCAGCAGCCAAATAAGCGGGATTGGCGGGGAGCTGTTTTTT.

The chain carries TRBV2 and TRBJ1-5; 7 bases are a match to TRBD1. CDR1 and CDR2 from the germline V gene are SNHLY and FYNNEI. V gave up 5 bases and J gave up 6 bases; unmatched junction bases: 13. CDR3 size: 16 residues. CDR3 residues: CASSRQGPVGGQPQHF. In nucleotides, the CDR3 is TGTGCCAGCAGTAGACAGGGCCCCGTAGGAGGTCAGCCCCAGCATTTT.

This clone has just one count. The genes are TRBV5-1 and TRBJ2-7; 8 bases fit TRBD1. The CDR3 contains 16 residues. V lost 3 bases and J lost 2; bases outside the gene matches: 10. The germline V gene has CDR1 SGHRS and CDR2 YFSETQ. The CDR3 DNA follows: TGCGCCAGCAGCTCAGGGGGCGCCGAAGAAACCTACGAGCAGTACTTC. Protein: CASSSGGAEETYEQYF.

This clone has a handful of counts. This rearrangement joins TRBV11-2 to TRBJ1-1; possibly TRBD1 for D (6 bases). Between the trimmed V and J ends, which lost 5 bases and 1 base, there was a span of 11 bases. Germline CDR1 is SGHAT and CDR2 is FQNNGV. The CDR3 totals 14 residues. CDR3 sequence: CASSKGQWNTEAFF. The CDR3 DNA reads as TGTGCCAGCAGCAAAGGACAGTGGAACACTGAAGCTTTCTTT.

The chain employs TRBV6-1 and TRBJ2-3, with D uncertain. Germline lookup yields CDR1 MNHNS and CDR2 SASEGT. This CDR3 has 15 amino acids. The V end lost 4 bases, the J end lost 0 bases, and 11 bases lay between the germline ends. CDR3 in DNA: TGTGCCAGCAGTGCTGTTGACATTAGCACAGATACGCAGTATTTT. Translated: CASSAVDISTDTQYF.

The chain is built from TRBV28 and TRBJ2-2; 13 nucleotides line up with TRBD2. V lost 3 bases and J lost 2; bases outside the gene matches: 6. The CDR3 extends over 18 amino acids. Germline V CDR1 and CDR2: MDHEN, SYDVKM. The CDR3 reads CASSLGLAGPLNTGELFF. The CDR3, as DNA: TGTGCCAGCAGTTTGGGACTAGCGGGACCCCTCAACACCGGGGAGCTGTTTTTT. Drawing the rest from reference TRBV28 and TRBJ2-2, the complete variable domain is DVKVTQSSRYLVKRTGEKVFLECVQDMDHENMFWYRQDPGLGLRLIYFSYDVKMKEKGDIPEGYSVSREKKERFSLILESASTNQTSMYLCASSLGLAGPLNTGELFFGEGSRLTVL.

The rearrangement joins TRBV5-4 to TRBJ2-7; no clear D gene. The CDR3 consists of 14 residues. The V gene lost 0 bases and the J gene lost 5 bases, with 12 bases spanning the gap. Per germline, CDR1 SGHNT and CDR2 YYREEE (reference sequence). The CDR3 is CASSLGGQTHEQYF. The CDR3 coding sequence is TGTGCCAGCAGCTTGGGAGGCCAGACCCACGAGCAGTACTTC. Full variable domain (remainder filled in from reference TRBV5-4 and TRBJ2-7): ETGVTQSPTHLIKTRGQQVTLRCSSQSGHNTVSWYQQALGQGPQFIFQYYREEENGRGNFPPRFSGLQFPNYSSELNVNALELDDSALYLCASSLGGQTHEQYFGPGTRLTVT.

The chain recombines TRBV7-8 with TRBJ2-1, with 14 bases that match TRBD2. The germline gives CDR1 SGHVS, CDR2 FQNEAQ. This CDR3 spans 15 amino acids. V shed 8 bases, J shed 7 bases, and the junction held 7 bases outside the gene matches. CDR3 bases: TGTGCCAGCCGACAAGGGACTAGCGGGAGTAATGAGCAGTTCTTC. This codes for CASRQGTSGSNEQFF.

The CDR3 nucleotides are TGTGCCAGCAGTTTACACAGGACAGATACGCAGTATTTT. It translates to CASSLHRTDTQYF. The chain combines TRBV28 with TRBJ2-3; D is perhaps TRBD1 (5 bases). Germline CDR1 and CDR2: MDHEN and SYDVKM. The ends were cut back, 2 bases at V and 3 bases at J, with 6 bases in the middle. The CDR3 is 13 amino acids.

The rearrangement uses TRBV28 and TRBJ2-1, with TRBD2 matching over 13 bases. V lost 4 bases to trimming and J lost 8 bases; unmatched junction nucleotides: 8. This CDR3 region has 16 residues. The germline CDR1 and CDR2 sequences are MDHEN and SYDVKM. CDR3 nucleotide sequence: TGTGCCAGCAGTTCCCGACTAGCGGGAGGAACCCATGAGCAGTTCTTC. Translating gives CASSSRLAGGTHEQFF.

This chain joins TRBV4-2 and TRBJ2-7; a weak D match, TRBD2 (6 bases). The CDR3 is made up of 15 amino acids. Germline CDR1 reads LGHNA; CDR2 reads YNFKEQ. Trimming left V 8 bases short and J 0 bases short, with 17 bases between. CDR3 bases: TGTGCCAGCTCGCCCGGATGGGACTCCTCCTACGAGCAGTACTTC. Translating it yields CASSPGWDSSYEQYF.

This chain uses TRBV29-1 with TRBJ2-5; 8 nucleotides align to TRBD2. J gave up 1 base and V 4 bases, and 5 bases lay outside the gene matches. The CDR3 sequence is 14 residues long. The germline V gene encodes CDR1 SQVTM and CDR2 ANQGSEA. The CDR3 DNA sequence: TGCAGCGTTGGGCTAGCGGGCCTCCAAGAGACCCAGTACTTC. This codes for CSVGLAGLQETQYF. Full variable domain (missing parts from reference TRBV29-1 and TRBJ2-5): SAVISQKPSRDICQRGTSLTIQCQVDSQVTMMFWYRQQPGQSLTLIATANQGSEATYESGFVIDKFPISRPNLTFSTLTVSNMSPEDSSIYLCSVGLAGLQETQYFGPGTRLLVL.

The chain couples TRBV29-1 to TRBJ1-1, with TRBD1 identical over 9 bases. V shed 6 bases and J 5 bases; nucleotides not matched to a gene: 16. Germline V gives CDR1 SQVTM, CDR2 ANQGSEA. The CDR3 is 16 residues long. CDR3 region: CSVSLGTGRGGTEAFF. CDR3 DNA: TGCAGCGTCTCGCTTGGGACAGGGCGGGGTGGGACTGAAGCTTTCTTT.

The chain is built from TRBV19 and TRBJ2-4; weak D call: TRBD2 (6 bases). Between the trimmed V and J ends, which lost 11 bases and 7 bases, there was a span of 18 bases. CDR1 LNHDA and CDR2 SQIVND come from the germline V gene (reference sequence). This CDR3 has 13 residues. In DNA form, the CDR3 reads TGTGCCTCGCAGATGCCGGGGAGGAACATTCAGTACTTC. Translation gives CASQMPGRNIQYF.

This chain joins TRBV6-4 and TRBJ1-1; D ambiguous. The CDR3 length is 13 residues. Per the germline V gene, CDR1 is MRHNA and CDR2 is SNTAGT. The V end lost 3 bases, the J end lost 1 base, and 6 bases lay between the germline ends. CDR3 in amino acids: CASSEGRNTEAFF. The CDR3 nucleotides are TGTGCCAGCAGTGAAGGGAGGAACACTGAAGCTTTCTTT.

The V call is TRBV27, the J call TRBJ1-2; 11 nucleotides align to TRBD1. The CDR3 loop spans 18 amino acids. The V and J ends lost 3 bases and 3 bases, in that order; junction bases with no gene match: 12. Germline CDR1 is MNHEY and CDR2 is SMNVEV (reference sequence). The CDR3 bases are TGTGCCAGCAGTTTTTTCCCCCCGCCGGGACAGGGGGACTATGGCTACACCTTC. It yields the protein CASSFFPPPGQGDYGYTF.

The chain links TRBV19 to TRBJ1-2; 8 nucleotides agree with TRBD1. V lost 7 bases to trimming and J lost 7 bases; unmatched junction nucleotides: 11. This CDR3 comprises 14 residues. The germline V gene encodes CDR1 LNHDA and CDR2 SQIVND (reference sequence). The CDR3 spells CASTVGQVLGGYTF. The CDR3 bases are TGTGCCAGTACCGTGGGACAGGTACTGGGTGGCTACACCTTC.